The 24 T cell receptor beta chains below all came from one sample that was sequenced in a study of blood T cell repertoires in COVID-19. This table comes from immunoSEQ multiplex PCR, and its TCRdb copy is limited to in-frame clones, with some not included. The repertoire holds roughly 250,000 clones, with around 90% as singletons. The sequenced sample consisted of PBMCs or T cells enriched from blood (not recorded which). The receptors stem from a woman in her forties with acute COVID-19.

This chain joins TRBV14 and TRBJ2-5, with D possibly matching TRBD2 (6 bases). CDR3 length: 14 amino acids. Germline CDR1 is SGHDN and CDR2 is FVKESK. Between the trimmed V and J ends, which lost 2 bases and 2 bases, there was a span of 9 bases. CDR3 coding DNA: TGTGCCAGCAGCCAATTGGGGGGTCAAGAGACCCAGTACTTC. Translating it yields CASSQLGGQETQYF. The whole variable domain, remainder taken from reference TRBV14 and TRBJ2-5, is EAGVTQFPSHSVIEKGQTVTLRCDPISGHDNLYWYRRVMGKEIKFLLHFVKESKQDESGMPNNRFLAERTGGTYSTLKVQPAELEDSGVYFCASSQLGGQETQYFGPGTRLLVL.

The CDR3: CASSSSPNSPLHF. The CDR3 DNA reads TGTGCCAGCAGCTCCTCCCCTAATTCACCCCTCCACTTT. The rearrangement uses TRBV7-8 and TRBJ1-6; the D is unclear. V was shortened by 4 bases and J by 6 bases, with 7 bases between the two germline ends. CDR3 length equals 13 residues. Germline V gives CDR1 SGHVS, CDR2 FQNEAQ. The full variable domain, in which reference TRBV7-8 and TRBJ1-6 provide the parts outside the CDR3, is GAGVSQSPRYKVAKRGQDVALRCDPISGHVSLFWYQQALGQGPEFLTYFQNEAQLDKSGLPSDRFFAERPEGSVSTLKIQRTQQEDSAVYLCASSSSPNSPLHFGNGTRLTVT.

The J gene is TRBJ2-1, the V gene TRBV12-3 or TRBV12-4; a weak D match, TRBD2 (6 bases). The V end lost 4 bases, the J end lost 6 bases, and 10 bases lay between the germline ends. The CDR3 is made up of 13 amino acids. In DNA, the CDR3 is TGTGCCAGCAGTTCGGGGGTACGCAATGAGCAGTTCTTC. Amino acids: CASSSGVRNEQFF.

The CDR3: CASTNPGKIYGYTF. Here the CDR3 DNA reads TGTGCCAGCACGAACCCCGGGAAGATCTATGGCTACACCTTC. This chain links TRBV6-5 with TRBJ1-2; D is ambiguous. V dropped 7 bases and J dropped 4 bases, with 16 bases sitting between them. The CDR3 totals 14 residues. From germline, CDR1 is MNHEY and CDR2 SVGAGI.

This sequence joins TRBV7-3 and TRBJ2-5; weak D call: TRBD1 (5 bases). The V end lost 5 bases, the J end lost 0 bases, and 7 bases lay between the germline ends. Looked up from germline, CDR1 is SGHTA and CDR2 is FQGTGA. CDR3 size: 13 residues. The CDR3 DNA sequence: TGTGCCAGCAGCCGGACAAACCAAGAGACCCAGTACTTC. This translates into CASSRTNQETQYF.

The chain combines TRBV19 with TRBJ1-1, with 7 bases lining up with TRBD1. Germline trimming cut 3 bases from V and 2 bases from J; bases unmatched to any gene: 6. The CDR3 is 15 residues long. The germline gives CDR1 LNHDA, CDR2 SQIVND (reference sequence). CDR3 protein: CASSILDRVNTEAFF. Written as DNA, the CDR3 is TGTGCCAGTAGTATTCTCGACAGGGTCAACACTGAAGCTTTCTTT.

The V gene is TRBV9, the J gene TRBJ1-2, with D perhaps matching TRBD1 (5 bases). The CDR3 totals 14 residues. V lost 0 bases to trimming and J lost 3 bases, with 9 bases between them. The germline V gene encodes CDR1 SGDLS and CDR2 YYNGEE. CDR3 sequence: CASSVDVTDYGYTF. For the CDR3, the DNA is TGTGCCAGCAGCGTAGATGTGACAGACTATGGCTACACCTTC. The whole variable domain, remainder taken from reference TRBV9 and TRBJ1-2, is DSGVTQTPKHLITATGQRVTLRCSPRSGDLSVYWYQQSLDQGLQFLIQYYNGEERAKGNILERFSAQQFPDLHSELNLSSLELGDSALYFCASSVDVTDYGYTFGSGTRLTVV.

This chain links TRBV2 with TRBJ2-5; 11 nucleotides match TRBD2. The trim removed 6 bases at V and 4 bases at J, leaving 4 bases unmatched. The CDR3 has 14 residues. The germline CDR1 and CDR2 sequences are SNHLY and FYNNEI. The CDR3 DNA reads TGTGCCAGCAGCCCTAGCGGGGGGACAGAGACCCAGTACTTC. Protein product: CASSPSGGTETQYF.

This clone has a handful of counts. This chain links TRBV4-1 with TRBJ2-7; 9 bases fit TRBD1. V lost 4 bases to trimming and J lost 2 bases; unmatched junction nucleotides: 6. Germline V lookup: CDR1 MGHRA, CDR2 YSYEKL. The CDR3 consists of 15 residues. DNA for the CDR3: TGCGCCAGCAGCCCCCGGGACAGGGACCCCTACGAGCAGTACTTC. This codes for CASSPRDRDPYEQYF.

The gene calls are TRBV7-2 and TRBJ1-3; 8 nucleotides match TRBD1. This CDR3 region has 15 residues. Germline V lookup: CDR1 SGHTA, CDR2 FQGNSA. Losses at the gene ends were 2 bases for V and 4 bases for J; bases not matched to a gene: 4. For the CDR3, the DNA is TGTGCCAGCAGCTTAAGTACAGGGGGAGGAAACACCATATATTTT. Translated: CASSLSTGGGNTIYF. The variable domain in full, completed from reference TRBV7-2 and TRBJ1-3, reads GAGVSQSPSNKVTEKGKDVELRCDPISGHTALYWYRQSLGQGLEFLIYFQGNSAPDKSGLPSDRFSAERTGGSVSTLTIQRTQQEDSAVYLCASSLSTGGGNTIYFGEGSWLTVV.

V is TRBV7-9 and J is TRBJ1-2, with 8 bases that match TRBD1. The germline V gene has CDR1 SEHNR and CDR2 FQNEAQ (reference sequence). Unmatched junction bases numbered 11, after V lost 3 bases and J lost 8 bases. The length of the CDR3 is 15 residues. DNA of the CDR3: TGTGCCAGCAGCTTCGAAGTGGGACAGGTGAAAGGCTACACCTTC. Encoded protein: CASSFEVGQVKGYTF.

This clone showed up just once. The chain joins TRBV5-1 to TRBJ2-7; TRBD2 matches 15 bases. The length of the CDR3 is 17 residues. Germline CDR1 reads SGHRS; CDR2 reads YFSETQ. V was pared by 4 bases and J by 3 bases, with 8 bases of the junction left unmatched. CDR3 in DNA: TGCGCCAGCAGCAGGACTAGCGGGAGGGTCCTGAACTACGAGCAGTACTTC. Encoded protein: CASSRTSGRVLNYEQYF.

This sequence joins TRBV7-2 and TRBJ2-7, with 8 bases fitting TRBD2. J lost 0 bases, V lost 3 bases, and 7 bases had no gene match. The CDR3 runs to 16 residues. CDR1 is SGHTA and CDR2 is FQGNSA in the germline V gene. CDR3 loop: CASSFGNSGVSYEQYF. CDR3 DNA sequence: TGTGCCAGCAGCTTTGGTAATAGCGGGGTCTCCTACGAGCAGTACTTC.

CDR3 loop: CASSSSPGYEQFF. The CDR3 DNA reads TGTGCCAGCAGTTCCTCCCCAGGGTATGAGCAGTTCTTC. The chain is built from TRBV6-2 or TRBV6-3 and TRBJ2-1, with D possibly matching TRBD1 (5 bases). CDR3 length: 13 amino acids. V gave up 4 bases and J gave up 8 bases, with 12 bases separating them. Germline CDR1 and CDR2: MNHEY and SVGEGT.

The chain joins TRBV7-8 to TRBJ1-6; D is unclear. The CDR3 spans 15 residues. Germline lookup yields CDR1 SGHVS and CDR2 FQNEAQ. V gave up 6 bases and J gave up 4 bases, with 13 bases separating them. CDR3 nucleotide sequence: TGTGCCAGCAGTTATTCCACAGAGTATAATTCACCCCTCCACTTT. It is translated as CASSYSTEYNSPLHF.

This clone was detected only a few times. The J gene is TRBJ1-5, the V gene TRBV2; the D gene is possibly TRBD1 (6 bases). The V end was cut by 6 bases, the J end by 5 bases, with 8 bases between. The CDR3 loop spans 12 amino acids. Looked up from germline, CDR1 is SNHLY and CDR2 is FYNNEI. The DNA for the CDR3 is TGTGCCAGCAGGTCAGGGGATCAGCCCCAGCATTTT. Amino acid sequence: CASRSGDQPQHF.

This chain joins TRBV14 and TRBJ1-3, with D perhaps matching TRBD1 (5 bases). The CDR3 is made up of 15 amino acids. Germline CDR1 and CDR2: SGHDN and FVKESK. The V end was cut by 1 base, the J end by 8 bases, with 15 bases between. Here the CDR3 DNA reads TGTGCCAGCAGCCAAGGGGAGGGGACCTGGGACACCATATATTTT. This sequence encodes CASSQGEGTWDTIYF.

V and J are TRBV7-8 and TRBJ2-1; the match to TRBD2 covers 13 bases. CDR1 and CDR2 from the germline V gene are SGHVS and FQNEAQ. V was clipped by 1 base and J by 0 bases; unmatched bases: 3. This CDR3 is built from 18 residues. The CDR3 DNA follows: TGTGCCAGCAGCTTAGAAGGGACTAGCGGGATCTCCTACAATGAGCAGTTCTTC. The encoded protein is CASSLEGTSGISYNEQFF.

The V and J genes are TRBV7-9 and TRBJ1-1; D not certain. In germline, CDR1 is SEHNR, CDR2 FQNEAQ (reference sequence). CDR3 length: 16 residues. V lost 2 bases and J lost 3, with 16 bases in between. The CDR3, as DNA: TGTGCCAGCAGCTTATCGAGAGGTCTTAAGGACACTGAAGCTTTCTTT. This sequence encodes CASSLSRGLKDTEAFF.

V and J are TRBV7-9 and TRBJ2-7; no reliable D call. V was shortened by 6 bases and J by 0 bases, with 9 bases between the two germline ends. CDR3 length equals 13 residues. Germline V gene data show CDR1 as SEHNR and CDR2 as FQNEAQ (reference sequence). The CDR3, as DNA: TGTGCCAGCAGATTCGACAACTCCTACGAGCAGTACTTC. This sequence encodes CASRFDNSYEQYF.

The chain uses TRBV3-1 (or the pseudogene TRBV3-2) and TRBJ2-6; TRBD1 matches 7 bases. Germline V gene lookup returns CDR1 LGHDT and CDR2 YNNKEL (reference sequence). V shed 1 base and J 0 bases; nucleotides not matched to a gene: 6. This CDR3 comprises 18 residues. The CDR3 DNA follows: TGTGCCAGCAGCCAAGCCTGGGACAGCCGCTCTGGGGCCAACGTCCTGACTTTC. Amino acids: CASSQAWDSRSGANVLTF.

DNA of the CDR3: TGCGCCAGCAACCGGGGGGGCGCGGGGAACACTGAAGCTTTCTTT. Residues: CASNRGGAGNTEAFF. The chain recombines TRBV5-1 with TRBJ1-1; D is perhaps TRBD1 (6 bases). V lost 6 bases and J 1 base, leaving 16 bases between the germline ends. This CDR3 has 15 amino acids. Germline assignment: CDR1 SGHRS and CDR2 YFSETQ.

Written as DNA, the CDR3 is TGTGCCAGCAGCCCCCCGGGGAGCTACGACACTGAAGCTTTCTTT. Amino acids: CASSPPGSYDTEAFF. V and J are TRBV5-6 and TRBJ1-1; D remains ambiguous. The CDR3 loop spans 15 amino acids. Germline assignment: CDR1 SGHDT and CDR2 YYEEEE. Trimming left V 4 bases short and J 3 bases short, with 16 bases between. The full variable domain, rest sourced from reference TRBV5-6 and TRBJ1-1, is DAGVTQSPTHLIKTRGQQVTLRCSPKSGHDTVSWYQQALGQGPQFIFQYYEEEERQRGNFPDRFSGHQFPNYSSELNVNALLLGDSALYLCASSPPGSYDTEAFFGQGTRLTVV.

The chain recombines TRBV13 with TRBJ1-1; weak D call: TRBD1 (6 bases). In germline, CDR1 is PRHDT, CDR2 FYEKMQ (reference sequence). V dropped 5 bases and J dropped 4 bases, with 14 bases sitting between them. The CDR3 totals 14 residues. CDR3 nucleotide sequence: TGTGCCAGCAGCCCCTTTCTACAGGGCACTGAAGCTTTCTTT. Translating it yields CASSPFLQGTEAFF.